This is a list of T cell receptor beta chains from one sample in a study of CD8 T cells in Susac syndrome. Each CDR3 protein gets one entry after TCRdb re-called the immunoSEQ multiplex PCR reads with MiXCR. Here the sample spans 330,000 or so distinct CDR3 sequences, 89% being singletons. The sample was CD8+ T cells from PBMCs. The receptors come from a human donor with multiple sclerosis. The CDR3 runs from the conserved cysteine through the conserved F or W. The D gene is left open where the match is weak.

V	J	D	CDR3
TRBV5-5	TRBJ1-1	.	CASRIEGLSTEAFF
TRBV5-5	TRBJ1-2	TRBD1	CATGQGVGYTF
TRBV7-3	TRBJ2-5	.	CASSLTGFEETQYF
TRBV6-1	TRBJ2-2	.	CASSPPRVGAGELFF
TRBV7-9	TRBJ1-4	.	CASSLVQGSVEKLFF
TRBV20-1	TRBJ2-7	.	CSASPLSSYEQYF
TRBV19	TRBJ2-7	.	CATGRDTNSYEQYF
TRBV5-5	TRBJ1-1	TRBD1	CASSMDRGLEAFF
TRBV28	TRBJ1-5	TRBD1	CASRTGTGGFQPQHF
TRBV7-9	TRBJ1-4	.	CASSTRVEEKLFF
TRBV7-9	TRBJ2-7	TRBD1	CASSLAQGEGYEQYF
TRBV5-4	TRBJ2-3	TRBD2	CASSSTPGLASDTQYF
TRBV24-1	TRBJ1-2	TRBD1	CATSDDRAQANYGYTF
TRBV20-1	TRBJ1-4	.	CSARDLNPQLEGTNEKLFF
TRBV24-1	TRBJ2-2	TRBD1	CATSDRDRNTGELFF
TRBV28	TRBJ1-2	.	CASFTGGNGYTF
TRBV9	TRBJ2-7	.	CASSPLAGAEQYF
TRBV5-1	TRBJ2-7	TRBD1	CASSLIGTGVYEQYF
TRBV7-9	TRBJ2-1	.	CASSSLRAQYNEQFF
TRBV19	TRBJ2-1	.	CASSIGGTPLYFF
TRBV12-3/TRBV12-4	TRBJ1-2	.	CASRQTPAGGYTF
TRBV4-3	TRBJ2-1	TRBD2	CASSPRTSGTVDNEQFF
TRBV29-1	TRBJ1-2	TRBD1	CSVEARTGAYGYTF
TRBV2	TRBJ1-2	.	CARRGLQLGGYTF
TRBV12-3/TRBV12-4	TRBJ2-5	.	CASSPKDVYQETQYF
TRBV29-1	TRBJ2-7	TRBD1	CSVEKGTGGKDEQYF
TRBV29-1	TRBJ2-1	TRBD2	CSVYAGVSYNEQFF
TRBV6-5	TRBJ2-3	TRBD2	CASSSPGGGNHNTQYF
TRBV13	TRBJ2-3	TRBD1	CASSLGGQGWDTQYF
TRBV5-6	TRBJ2-5	.	CASSLAASWKETQYF
TRBV2	TRBJ2-1	.	CASKRSPGNEQFF
TRBV28	TRBJ2-5	.	CASSFFFAPKVGETQYF
TRBV28	TRBJ2-7	TRBD2	CASSLGETSGYEQYF
TRBV7-2	TRBJ2-2	TRBD1	CASSNGIGQGPTGELFF
TRBV24-1	TRBJ1-5	.	CATSDFGSNQPQHF
TRBV28	TRBJ1-6	.	CASRLDSEGSPLHF
TRBV19	TRBJ2-7	.	CASSISLGLSSYEQYF
TRBV11-2	TRBJ2-5	.	CASSFPSGGETQYF
TRBV5-1	TRBJ2-7	.	CASSWALGPGEQYF
TRBV19	TRBJ1-1	.	CASTRRLSPEAFF
TRBV28	TRBJ2-2	TRBD1	CASSFPRDRSNTGELFF
TRBV6-2/TRBV6-3	TRBJ2-7	.	CASSLPHAYEQYF
TRBV6-1	TRBJ2-5	.	CASSDRGGEETQYF
TRBV7-9	TRBJ1-5	.	CASRQRRRNQPQHF
TRBV30	TRBJ2-1	TRBD1	CAWSTTGGAYNEQFF
TRBV11-3	TRBJ2-1	.	CASSLTRDSYNEQFF
TRBV12-3/TRBV12-4	TRBJ2-7	TRBD2	CASSPGLAGDEQYF
TRBV7-6	TRBJ2-2	TRBD2	CASSSERGGLSTGELFF
TRBV20-1	TRBJ1-5	.	CSARGLGRHQHF
TRBV7-9	TRBJ2-7	TRBD1	CASSSRDSLTYEQYF